Given below is one T cell receptor (beta chain) in context. The specificity of this receptor is unknown. One base away there is no much larger clone; base qualities are not given. Genomic DNA was the input for TRB sequencing, which was run either with the immunoSEQ assay at survey resolution or with the hsTCRB kit. As for the original processing: Initial read processing used immunoSEQ software, and repertoire analyses used the LymphoSeq R package. Clonality was computed as 1 minus normalized Shannon entropy; Gini coefficient was also calculated for each TRB dataset. To infer phenotypes in unsorted samples, TRB sequences from sorted subsets of the recipient or donor were mapped onto unsorted samples from the same recipient. This immuneACCESS table, as held by TCRdb, lists in-frame sequences with V and J called but not all clones. Of the missing ones, under half trace to an unresolved V gene in checked studies; the others have no known cause. V and J calls and clone size come straight from that table; D and trimming were deduced from the DNA. Here the sample has about 20,000 clones; roughly 70% occur a single time. The leading ten clones occupy 25% to 35% of the sample.

The sample belongs to a study of T cells after posttransplantation cyclophosphamide (dated by TCRdb to about 2016). For context, the study as a whole: The study tracked T cell repertoire reconstitution by TRB sequencing after myeloablative bone marrow transplantation using posttransplantation cyclophosphamide as GVHD prophylaxis. Samples from around 35 PTCy-treated patients and some 16 related bone marrow donors of those patients were subjected to antigen receptor sequencing. Blood from all 35 or so PTCy patients who had 1-year posttransplant specimens underwent TRB sequencing. Public TRB sequences were compared against a database of over 3,600 sequences linked to responses to pathogens, tumor antigens, self-antigens and alloantigens. In 3 patients, up to roughly 3 additional blood samples taken between 2 and 5.2 years after transplant also underwent TRB sequencing, as did pretransplant blood from a handful of patients. Because TRA and TRB clonality correlated tightly in under 10 samples, later TCR analyses were limited to TRB. Overall study outcomes, separate from this receptor: At 1-2 months, donor-recipient similarity was low but rose over the first year, and the later blood repertoires were often dominated by donor CD8+ memory clones. The TRB repertoires of T cells infiltrating skin or GI tract showed only limited overlap with the TRB repertoires of T cells in blood. Across a few dozen patients, TRB clonality was highly associated with recipient CMV seropositivity and CMV reactivation, and diversity in PTCy patients was similar to diversity in CNI/methotrexate controls.

The label giving this sample's treatment or condition can be read as: high-dose cyclophosphamide on days +3 and +4 as single-agent GVHD prophylaxis. Patients in the PTCy group got busulfan and fludarabine conditioning, a marrow graft from a related or unrelated donor, and cyclophosphamide on days +3 and +4. PTCy-treated patients were drawn from a prospective multi-institutional clinical trial. Mononuclear cells from peripheral blood and bone marrow were separated by Ficoll-Hypaque density centrifugation and then cryopreserved. The receptor's source is a male patient between 25 and 39 years old who received an allogeneic stem cell transplant from a related donor, was CMV-positive, and had acute GVHD only. Donor T cells from the graft may be present among the T cells after a transplant. The input for sequencing was PBMCs, taken after an allogeneic stem cell transplant with post-transplant cyclophosphamide.

The nucleotide sequence is TGTGCCAGTAGCCTACTAGCCGCAGATACGCAGTATTTT. It is translated as CASSLLAADTQYF. This chain is built from TRBV19 and TRBJ2-3; the best D guess is TRBD2, with 6 bases matching. V drops 6 bases and J drops 4 bases, leaving 11 bases in between. The CDR3 measures 13 amino acids from cysteine to phenylalanine. The CDR3 DNA has 39 bases and is translated from base 1. As encoded in the germline V gene (reference sequence), CDR1 is LNHDA while CDR2 is SQIVND.